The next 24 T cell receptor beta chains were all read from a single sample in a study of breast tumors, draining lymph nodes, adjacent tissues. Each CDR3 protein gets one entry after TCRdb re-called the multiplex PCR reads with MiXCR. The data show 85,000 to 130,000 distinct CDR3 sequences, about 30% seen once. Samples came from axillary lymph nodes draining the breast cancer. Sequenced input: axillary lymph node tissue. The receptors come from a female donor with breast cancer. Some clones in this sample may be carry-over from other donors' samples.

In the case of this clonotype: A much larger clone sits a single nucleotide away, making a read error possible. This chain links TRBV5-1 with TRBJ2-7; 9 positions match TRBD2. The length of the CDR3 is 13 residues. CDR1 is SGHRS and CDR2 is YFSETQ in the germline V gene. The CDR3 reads CASSLGLAYDQYF. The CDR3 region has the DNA TGCGCCAGCAGCCTGGGACTAGCCTACGACCAGTACTTC.

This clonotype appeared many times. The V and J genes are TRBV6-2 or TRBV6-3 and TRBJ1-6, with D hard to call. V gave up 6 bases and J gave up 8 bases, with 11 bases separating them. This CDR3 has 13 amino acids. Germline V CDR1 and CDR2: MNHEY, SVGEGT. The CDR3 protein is CASRAFGDSPLHF. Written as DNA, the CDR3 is TGTGCCAGCAGGGCTTTTGGGGATTCACCCCTCCACTTT.

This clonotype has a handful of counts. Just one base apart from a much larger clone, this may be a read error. The DNA for the CDR3 is TGTGCCAGCAGCCCGGGACGGTCGTCGGAGACCCAGTACTTC. Protein sequence: CASSPGRSSETQYF. This chain connects TRBV11-2 to TRBJ2-5; TRBD1 or TRBD2 may be the D gene (5 bases each). The CDR3 has 14 amino acids. The germline V gene has CDR1 SGHAT and CDR2 FQNNGV. V lost 5 bases, J lost 5 bases, and 15 bases lay in between.

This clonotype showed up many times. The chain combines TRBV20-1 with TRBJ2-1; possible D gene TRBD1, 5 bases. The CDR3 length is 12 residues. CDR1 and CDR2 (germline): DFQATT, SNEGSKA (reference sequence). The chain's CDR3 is CSSETDYNEQFF. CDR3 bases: TGCAGCTCCGAGACAGACTACAATGAGCAGTTCTTC.

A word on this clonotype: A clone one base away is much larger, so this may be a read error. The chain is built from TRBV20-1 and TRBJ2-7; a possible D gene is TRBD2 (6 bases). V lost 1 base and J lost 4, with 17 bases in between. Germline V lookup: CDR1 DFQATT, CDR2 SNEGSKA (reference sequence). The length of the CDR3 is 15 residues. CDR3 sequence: CSARGDTGEAYEQYF. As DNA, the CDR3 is TGCAGTGCTAGAGGTGACACGGGAGAGGCGTACGAGCAGTACTTC.

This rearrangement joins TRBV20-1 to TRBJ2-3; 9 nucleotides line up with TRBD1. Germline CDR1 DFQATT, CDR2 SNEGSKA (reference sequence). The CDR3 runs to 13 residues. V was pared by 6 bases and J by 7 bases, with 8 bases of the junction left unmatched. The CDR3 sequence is CSARGQGFNTQYF. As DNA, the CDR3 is TGCAGTGCGAGGGGACAGGGTTTTAATACGCAGTATTTT.

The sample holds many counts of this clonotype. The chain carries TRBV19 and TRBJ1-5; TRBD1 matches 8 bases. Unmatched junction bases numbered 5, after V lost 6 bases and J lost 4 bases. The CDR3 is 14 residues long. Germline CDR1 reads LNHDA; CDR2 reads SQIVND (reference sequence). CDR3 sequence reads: CASSIRTGNQPQHF. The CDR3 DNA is TGTGCCAGTAGCATCAGGACAGGGAATCAGCCCCAGCATTTT.

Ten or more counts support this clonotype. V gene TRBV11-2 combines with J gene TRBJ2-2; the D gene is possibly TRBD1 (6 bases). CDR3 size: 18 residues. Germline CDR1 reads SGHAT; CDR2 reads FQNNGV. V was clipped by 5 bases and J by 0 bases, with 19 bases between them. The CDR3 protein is CASSPTTPGTTNTGELFF. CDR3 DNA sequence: TGTGCCAGCAGCCCTACAACCCCCGGGACAACGAACACCGGGGAGCTGTTTTTT.

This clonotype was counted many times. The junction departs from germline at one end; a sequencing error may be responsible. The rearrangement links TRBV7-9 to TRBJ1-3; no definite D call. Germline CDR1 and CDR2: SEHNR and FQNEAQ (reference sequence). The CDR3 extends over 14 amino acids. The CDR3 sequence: CARSSGSSGNTIYF. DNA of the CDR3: TGTGCCCGCAGCAGCGGAAGCTCGGGAAACACCATATATTTT.

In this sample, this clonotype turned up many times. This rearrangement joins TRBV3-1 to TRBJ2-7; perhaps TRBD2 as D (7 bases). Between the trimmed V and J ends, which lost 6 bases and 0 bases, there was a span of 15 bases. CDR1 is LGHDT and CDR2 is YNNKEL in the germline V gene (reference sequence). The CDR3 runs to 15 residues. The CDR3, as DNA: TGTGCCAGCAGAAAGGGCGGGGGCAACTCCTACGAGCAGTACTTC. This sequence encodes CASRKGGGNSYEQYF.

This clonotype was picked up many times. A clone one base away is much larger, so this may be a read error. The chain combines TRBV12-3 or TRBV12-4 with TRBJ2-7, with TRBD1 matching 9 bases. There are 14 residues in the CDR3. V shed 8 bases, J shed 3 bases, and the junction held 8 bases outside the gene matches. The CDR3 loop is CASRHQGQGYEQYF. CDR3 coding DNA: TGTGCCAGCCGCCACCAGGGACAGGGCTACGAGCAGTACTTC.

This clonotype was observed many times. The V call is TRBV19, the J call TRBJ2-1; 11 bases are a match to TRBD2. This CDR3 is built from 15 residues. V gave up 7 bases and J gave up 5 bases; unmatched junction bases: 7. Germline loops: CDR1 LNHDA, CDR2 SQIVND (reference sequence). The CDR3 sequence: CASKLLLAGDNEQFF. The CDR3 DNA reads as TGTGCCAGTAAGCTATTACTAGCGGGGGACAATGAGCAGTTCTTC.

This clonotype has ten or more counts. The CDR3 sequence: CASSESGGRSTDTQYF. The CDR3 DNA follows: TGCGCCAGCAGTGAGTCTGGAGGGAGGAGCACAGATACGCAGTATTTT. The chain links TRBV10-2 to TRBJ2-3; tentatively, D is TRBD2 (6 bases). This CDR3 spans 16 amino acids. Germline CDR1 WSHSY, CDR2 SAAADI. V lost 0 bases to trimming and J lost 0 bases, with 10 bases between them.

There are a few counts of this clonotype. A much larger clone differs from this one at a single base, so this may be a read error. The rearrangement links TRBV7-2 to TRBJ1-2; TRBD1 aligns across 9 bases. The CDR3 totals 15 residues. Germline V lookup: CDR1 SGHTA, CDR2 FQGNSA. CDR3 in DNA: TGTGCCAGCAGCTCTCCGGGACAGGGCCTCTATGGCTACCCCTTC. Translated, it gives CASSSPGQGLYGYPF.

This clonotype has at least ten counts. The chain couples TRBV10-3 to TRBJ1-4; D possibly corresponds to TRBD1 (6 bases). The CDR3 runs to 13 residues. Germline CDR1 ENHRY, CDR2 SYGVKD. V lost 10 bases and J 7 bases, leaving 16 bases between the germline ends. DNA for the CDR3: TGTGCCACTAAAGACAGGATCGGTGAAAAACTGTTTTTT. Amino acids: CATKDRIGEKLFF.

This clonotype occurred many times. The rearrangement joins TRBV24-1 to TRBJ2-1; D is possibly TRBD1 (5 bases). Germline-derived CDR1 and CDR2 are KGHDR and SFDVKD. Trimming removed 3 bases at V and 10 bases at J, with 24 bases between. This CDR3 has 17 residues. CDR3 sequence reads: CATSDALAGPSLREQFF. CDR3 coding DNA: TGTGCCACCAGTGATGCGCTGGCAGGGCCCTCGTTGCGAGAGCAGTTCTTC.

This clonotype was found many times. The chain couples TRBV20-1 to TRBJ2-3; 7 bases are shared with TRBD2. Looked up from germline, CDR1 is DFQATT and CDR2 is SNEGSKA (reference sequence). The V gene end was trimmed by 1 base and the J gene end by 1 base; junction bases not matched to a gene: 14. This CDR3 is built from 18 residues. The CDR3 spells CSARVLWGGGDRTDTQYF. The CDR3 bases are TGCAGTGCTAGAGTCCTATGGGGTGGGGGGGACCGCACAGATACGCAGTATTTT.

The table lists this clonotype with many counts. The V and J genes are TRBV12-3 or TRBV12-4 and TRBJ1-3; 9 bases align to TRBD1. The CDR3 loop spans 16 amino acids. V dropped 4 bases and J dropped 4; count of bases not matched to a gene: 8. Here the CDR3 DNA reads TGTGCCAGCAGTTCTCGAGGGACAGGGATAGGAAACACCATATATTTT. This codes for CASSSRGTGIGNTIYF.

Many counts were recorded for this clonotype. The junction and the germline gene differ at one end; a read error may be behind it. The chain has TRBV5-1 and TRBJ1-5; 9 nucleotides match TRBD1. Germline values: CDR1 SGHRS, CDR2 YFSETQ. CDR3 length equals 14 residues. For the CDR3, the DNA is TGCGCTAGCAGCGCGGGACAGGGTGCTCAGCCCCAGCATTTT. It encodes CASSAGQGAQPQHF.

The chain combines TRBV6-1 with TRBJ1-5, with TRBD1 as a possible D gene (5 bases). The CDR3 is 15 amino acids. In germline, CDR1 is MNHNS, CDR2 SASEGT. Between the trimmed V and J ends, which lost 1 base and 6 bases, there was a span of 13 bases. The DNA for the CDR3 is TGTGCCAGCAGTGAAGTCAGGGTACAGGCTCAGCCCCAGCATTTT. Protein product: CASSEVRVQAQPQHF.

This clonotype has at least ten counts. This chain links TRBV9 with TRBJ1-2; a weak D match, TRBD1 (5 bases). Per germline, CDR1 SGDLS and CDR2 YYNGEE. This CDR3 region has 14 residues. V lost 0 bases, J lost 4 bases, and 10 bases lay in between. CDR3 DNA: TGTGCCAGCAGCGTAGGTGGGGGTCTCTATGGCTACACCTTC. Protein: CASSVGGGLYGYTF. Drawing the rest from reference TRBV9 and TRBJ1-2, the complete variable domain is DSGVTQTPKHLITATGQRVTLRCSPRSGDLSVYWYQQSLDQGLQFLIQYYNGEERAKGNILERFSAQQFPDLHSELNLSSLELGDSALYFCASSVGGGLYGYTFGSGTRLTVV.

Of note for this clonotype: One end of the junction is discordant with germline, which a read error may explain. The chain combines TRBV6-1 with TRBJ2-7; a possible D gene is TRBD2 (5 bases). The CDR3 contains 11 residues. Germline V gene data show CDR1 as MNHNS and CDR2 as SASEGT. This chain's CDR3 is CASSPEGEQHF. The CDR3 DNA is TGTGCCAGCAGCCCCGAGGGCGAGCAGCACTTC.

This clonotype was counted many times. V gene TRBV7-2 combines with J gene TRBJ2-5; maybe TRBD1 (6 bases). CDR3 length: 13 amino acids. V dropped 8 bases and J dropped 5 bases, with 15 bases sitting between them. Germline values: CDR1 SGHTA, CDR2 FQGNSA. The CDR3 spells CASSYGGRETQYF. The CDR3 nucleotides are TGTGCCAGCTCATATGGGGGCAGGGAGACCCAGTACTTC.

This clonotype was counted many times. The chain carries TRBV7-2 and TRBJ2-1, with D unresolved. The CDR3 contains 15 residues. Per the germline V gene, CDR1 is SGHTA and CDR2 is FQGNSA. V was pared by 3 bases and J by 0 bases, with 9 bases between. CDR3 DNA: TGTGCCAGCAGCTTTAGTGCTTTCTCCTACAATGAGCAGTTCTTC. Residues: CASSFSAFSYNEQFF.